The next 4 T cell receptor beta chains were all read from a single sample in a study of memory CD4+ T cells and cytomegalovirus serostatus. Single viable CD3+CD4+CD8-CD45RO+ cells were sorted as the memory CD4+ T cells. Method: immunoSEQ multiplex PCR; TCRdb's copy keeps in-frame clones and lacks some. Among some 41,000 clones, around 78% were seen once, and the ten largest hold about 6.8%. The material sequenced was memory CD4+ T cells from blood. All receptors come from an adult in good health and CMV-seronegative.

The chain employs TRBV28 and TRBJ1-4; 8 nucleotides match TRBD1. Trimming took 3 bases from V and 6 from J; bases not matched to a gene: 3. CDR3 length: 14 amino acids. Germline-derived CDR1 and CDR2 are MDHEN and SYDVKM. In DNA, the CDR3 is TGTGCCAGCAGTTTTCGGACAGGGTATGAAAAACTGTTTTTT. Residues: CASSFRTGYEKLFF.

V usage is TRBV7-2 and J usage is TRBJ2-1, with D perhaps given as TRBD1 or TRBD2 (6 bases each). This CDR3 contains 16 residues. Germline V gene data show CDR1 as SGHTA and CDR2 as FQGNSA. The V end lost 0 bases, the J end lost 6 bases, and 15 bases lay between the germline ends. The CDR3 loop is CASSLAPRGVGNEQFF. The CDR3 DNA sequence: TGTGCCAGCAGCTTAGCTCCTAGGGGGGTGGGCAATGAGCAGTTCTTC.

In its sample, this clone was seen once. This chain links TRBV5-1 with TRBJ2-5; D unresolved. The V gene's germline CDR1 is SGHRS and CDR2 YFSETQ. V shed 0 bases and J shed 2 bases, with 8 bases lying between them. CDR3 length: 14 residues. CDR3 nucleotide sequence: TGCGCCAGCAGCTTGGGCTTGACTCAAGAGACCCAGTACTTC. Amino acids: CASSLGLTQETQYF.

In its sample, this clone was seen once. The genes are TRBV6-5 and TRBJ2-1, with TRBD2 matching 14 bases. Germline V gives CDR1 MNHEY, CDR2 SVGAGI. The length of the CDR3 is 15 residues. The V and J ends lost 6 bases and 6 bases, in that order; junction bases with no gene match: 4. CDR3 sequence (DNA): TGTGCCAGCAGAAGAGGGACTAGCGGGGGCAATGAGCAGTTCTTC. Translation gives CASRRGTSGGNEQFF.